Described below is a single T cell receptor (beta chain) sequence and its context. The test was conducted at deep level. DNA from unsorted PBMC was sequenced on ten immunoSEQ deep assay plates. As handled by the study authors: Filtering of immunoSEQ junctional sequences could not match full-length read filtering. Sequenced by immunoSEQ multiplex PCR; TCRdb stores in-frame clones only, minus some. The V and J calls and clone size are taken from that table; D and trimming were inferred from the DNA. This sample carries hundreds of thousands of clones, just over 75% of them seen once, and the ten largest clones take about 12%. This entry comes from a study of shared clonotypes between healthy human individuals. Those who donated were healthy HIV-negative adults, with no recent acute infections or vaccinations reported. CDR1 is MDHEN, CDR2 SYDVKM, per germline. This CDR3 region has 15 residues. V was cut by 6 bases and J by 7 bases, with 18 bases left in between.

Material for sequencing was PBMCs. The V gene is TRBV28, the J gene TRBJ1-4, with D possibly TRBD1 on 5 matching bases. The receptor was isolated from a woman in her thirties or forties in good health. Some clones in this sample may be carry-over from other donors' samples. The DNA for the CDR3 is TGTGCCAGCAGCCTGGGGGGGTCCGGTGGTGAAAAACTGTTTTTT. It encodes CASSLGGSGGEKLFF.